This T cell receptor beta chain was profiled in a study of blood T cells in healthy people across ages. Then a second PCR, running roughly 7 to 11 cycles, was carried out with a sample-barcoded 5' primer and a J-beta primer mix. MiXCR, run by TCRdb on the 5' RACE reads, gives a single entry per CDR3 protein. The sample carries 1.8 million or so distinct CDR3 sequences, about two fifths recorded once. The CDR3 has 15 residues. The V gene's germline CDR1 is MNHEY and CDR2 SVGAGI. Concerning this clonotype: One junction end does not reproduce the germline sequence, and a read error may be involved.

The chain has TRBV6-5 and TRBJ1-2; no clear D. The specimen sequenced was blood. This clonotype originated in a human donor in good health. The CDR3 sequence is CASSSSFSYSYGCTF. In DNA, the CDR3 is TGTGCCAGCAGTTCTTCTTTCAGTTATAGCTATGGCTGCACCTTC.